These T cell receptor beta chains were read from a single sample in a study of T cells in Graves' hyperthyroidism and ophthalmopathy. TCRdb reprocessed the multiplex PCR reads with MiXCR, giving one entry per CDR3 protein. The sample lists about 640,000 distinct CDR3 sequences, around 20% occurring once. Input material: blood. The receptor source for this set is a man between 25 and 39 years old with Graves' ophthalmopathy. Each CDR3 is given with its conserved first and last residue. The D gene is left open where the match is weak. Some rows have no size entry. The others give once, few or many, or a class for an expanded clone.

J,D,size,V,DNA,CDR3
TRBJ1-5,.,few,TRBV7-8,TGTGCCAGCAGCTTATATCCCACAGGGAATTTGGTGGAATATAGCAATCAGCCCCAGCATTTT,CASSLYPTGNLVEYSNQPQHF
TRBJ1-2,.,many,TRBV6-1,TGTGCCAGCAGTGACGGGGCGATGGGCTATGGCTACACCTTC,CASSDGAMGYGYTF
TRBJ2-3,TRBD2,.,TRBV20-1,TGCAGTGCTAGGACTAGCGGGAGGGTAACAGATACGCAGTATTTT,CSARTSGRVTDTQYF
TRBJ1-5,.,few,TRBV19,TGTGCCAGTAGTATACTCGGGGGGAGCAATCAGCCCCAGCATTTT,CASSILGGSNQPQHF
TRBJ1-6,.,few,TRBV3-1,TGTGCCAGCAGCCGAGGGCAGGGACATTCACCCCTCCACTTT,CASSRGQGHSPLHF
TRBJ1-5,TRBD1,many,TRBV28,TGTGCCAGCTTCCAATTTAAGACAGGGCTACAGCCCCAGCATTTT,CASFQFKTGLQPQHF
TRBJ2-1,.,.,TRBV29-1,TGCAGCGTTGAAACTAGGTGGGGCAATGAGCAGTTCTTC,CSVETRWGNEQFF
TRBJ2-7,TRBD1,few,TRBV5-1,TGCGCCAGCAGCTTGGGGGACAGGGCCCACGAGCAGTACTTC,CASSLGDRAHEQYF
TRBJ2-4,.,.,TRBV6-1,TGTGCCAGCAGTGAAGCGCTTCCCAGAAGGCCCGAGGGCATTCAGTACTTC,CASSEALPRRPEGIQYF
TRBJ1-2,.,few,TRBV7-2,TGTGCCAGCAGCGGACCCCCTAACTATGGCTACACCTTC,CASSGPPNYGYTF
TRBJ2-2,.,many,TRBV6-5,TGTGCCAGCAGTTACCCCGGGGGAAGGGTCACCGGGGAGCTGTTTTTT,CASSYPGGRVTGELFF
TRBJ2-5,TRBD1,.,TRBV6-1,TGTGCCAGCAGTGAATTAGGGGGCAGAGAGACCCAGTACTTC,CASSELGGRETQYF
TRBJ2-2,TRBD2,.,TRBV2,TGTGCCAGCAGCGACCTAGCGGGAGGTACCGGGGAGCTGTTTTTT,CASSDLAGGTGELFF
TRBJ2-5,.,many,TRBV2,TGTGCCAGCGAGGGAGGGGGTAGGAAGTACTTC,CASEGGGRKYF
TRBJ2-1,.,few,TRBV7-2,TGTGCCAGCAGCTTAGCGGGCCGGGCGAACAATGAGCAGTTCTTC,CASSLAGRANNEQFF
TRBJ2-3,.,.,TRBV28,TGTGCCAGCAGAGGGCAGGGATGGCCCGATACGCAGTATTTT,CASRGQGWPDTQYF
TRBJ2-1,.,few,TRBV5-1,TGCGCCAGCAGCTTGGGTAGTCAGCCTTACAATGAGCAGTTCTTC,CASSLGSQPYNEQFF
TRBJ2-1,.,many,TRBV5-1,TGCGCCAGCAGTATCTATCCCCTATACAATGAGCAGTTCTTC,CASSIYPLYNEQFF
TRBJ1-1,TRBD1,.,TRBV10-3,TGTGCCATCAGGGACAGGGGAGGGGACACTGAAGCTTTCTTT,CAIRDRGGDTEAFF
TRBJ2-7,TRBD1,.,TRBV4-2,TGTGCCAGCAGCCCAAGGGCCGGACAGGGCATCTACGAGCAGTACTTC,CASSPRAGQGIYEQYF
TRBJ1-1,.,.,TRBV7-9,TGTGCCAGCAGCTTTCCGGGGACGAACACTGAAGCTTTCTTT,CASSFPGTNTEAFF
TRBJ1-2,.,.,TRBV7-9,TGTGCCAGCAGCCTCCCGGGGGCAGGATATGGCTACACCTTC,CASSLPGAGYGYTF
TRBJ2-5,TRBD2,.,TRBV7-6,TGTGCCAGCAGAGGCCCGACTAGCGGGTTCCAAGAGACCCAGTACTTC,CASRGPTSGFQETQYF
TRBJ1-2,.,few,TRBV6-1,TGTGCCAGCACCACCACAGGGTGGATGCCTTATGGCTACACCTTC,CASTTTGWMPYGYTF
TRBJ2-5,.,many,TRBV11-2,TGTGCCAGCAACCAGCTTGTCTTGGCGCGTCTTGAGACCCAGTACTTC,CASNQLVLARLETQYF
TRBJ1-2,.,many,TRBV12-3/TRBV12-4,TGTGCCAGCAGTCCGGAGGGGCAGTACCTAGGCTATGGCTACACCTTC,CASSPEGQYLGYGYTF
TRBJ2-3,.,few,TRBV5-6,TGTGCCAGCAGCTTGGGCGGGCGGGCAGATACGCAGTATTTT,CASSLGGRADTQYF
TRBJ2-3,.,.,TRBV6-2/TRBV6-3,TGTGCCAGCAGTTACGCGGACCCTACGCAGTATTTT,CASSYADPTQYF
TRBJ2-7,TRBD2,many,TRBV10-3,TGTGCCATCAGTGAGATTCTAGCGGGAGCCCACGAGCAGTACTTC,CAISEILAGAHEQYF
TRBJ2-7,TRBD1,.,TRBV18,TGTGCCAGCTCACTGAATCCCCCCGGGACAGGGTTTGGCGAGCAGTACTTC,CASSLNPPGTGFGEQYF
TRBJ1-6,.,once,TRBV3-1,TGTGCCAGCTCCGGTAATCGCCGCGCCAACCCTACGCCATGGGGAGATTCACCCCTCCACTTT,CASSGNRRANPTPWGDSPLHF